Listed here are 5 T cell receptor beta chains from one sample, sequenced in a study of T cells in Graves' hyperthyroidism and ophthalmopathy. It was RNA transcripts that yielded the amplified TCR beta CDR3 regions. HTBI primers were employed in a first-round RT-PCR of the TCR CDR3. Each CDR3 protein gets one entry after TCRdb re-called the multiplex PCR reads with MiXCR. Among hundreds of thousands of distinct CDR3 sequences, 14% were seen once, and the ten largest hold roughly 14%. Sequenced input: blood. All receptors come from a woman between 40 and 55 years old with Graves' hyperthyroidism.

In its sample, this clonotype was seen a few times. The chain carries TRBV5-1 and TRBJ2-7; 7 nucleotides line up with TRBD1. CDR1 and CDR2 from the germline V gene are SGHRS and YFSETQ. The V gene end was trimmed by 0 bases and the J gene end by 10 bases; junction bases not matched to a gene: 13. The CDR3 extends over 15 amino acids. DNA for the CDR3: TGCGCCAGCAGCTTGGCAGGACAGGCCCTAGTTGAACAGTACTTC. It encodes CASSLAGQALVEQYF.

This clonotype was observed at least ten times. V and J are TRBV10-3 and TRBJ2-7; D uncertain. This CDR3 is 13 amino acids long. Germline V gives CDR1 ENHRY, CDR2 SYGVKD. The ends were cut back, 7 bases at V and 3 bases at J, with 13 bases in the middle. DNA of the CDR3: TGTGCCATCACGCAGTCAGGTAACTACGAGCAGTACTTC. This translates into CAITQSGNYEQYF.

This clonotype was counted ten times or more. The CDR3 DNA follows: TGTGCCAGCAGTTTAGAACCTAGTGAGCAGTTCTTC. Residues: CASSLEPSEQFF. The J gene is TRBJ2-1, the V gene TRBV12-3 or TRBV12-4; D gene uncertain. The CDR3 has 12 amino acids. V gave up 1 base and J gave up 9 bases, with 7 bases separating them.

This clonotype was observed a few times. The V and J genes are TRBV5-4 and TRBJ2-1, with 16 bases aligning to TRBD2. The V gene end was trimmed by 3 bases and the J gene end by 3 bases; junction bases not matched to a gene: 6. Germline V CDR1 and CDR2: SGHNT, YYREEE (reference sequence). The CDR3 covers 18 residues. CDR3 in DNA: TGTGCCAGCAGCTCCGGGACTAGCGGGAGGGCCGTCTACAATGAGCAGTTCTTC. Translation: CASSSGTSGRAVYNEQFF.

This clonotype was recorded at least ten times. V and J are TRBV20-1 and TRBJ2-5, with D uncertain. This CDR3 has 14 residues. Trimming left V 0 bases short and J 2 bases short, with 10 bases between. Germline assignment: CDR1 DFQATT and CDR2 SNEGSKA (reference sequence). This chain's CDR3 is CSARDLAVQETQYF. CDR3 nucleotide sequence: TGCAGTGCTAGAGATCTCGCGGTACAAGAGACCCAGTACTTC.